In this sample, the clone carrying this T cell receptor (beta chain) turned up many times. Its matching antigen is unknown. This record belongs to a study of regulatory T cells in long-lasting Graves disease. Findings and limits, study-wide: TRBV28, TRBJ1-2 and TRBJ2-5 emerged as the favored segments in persistent disease. The work looked only at peripheral blood and did not look at thyroid tissue.

The authors built TCR beta libraries using iRepertoire HTBI primers and Arm-PCR of CDR3 regions. TCRdb processed the multiplex PCR reads anew with MiXCR; each CDR3 protein has one entry. This sample carries around 420,000 distinct CDR3 sequences, roughly 16% of them seen once, and the ten largest clones take 22%. Time point of the sample: newly diagnosed GD, antithyroid drugs for less than 3 months. With RNA extracted from PBMCs as input, the TCR library was made. This CDR3 is 12 amino acids long. Between the trimmed V and J ends, which lost 3 bases and 11 bases, there was a span of 12 bases. Germline-derived CDR1 and CDR2 are KGHDR and SFDVKD.

The source is a female donor with Graves disease. The V gene is TRBV24-1, the J gene TRBJ1-1, with a tentative D call TRBD1 (6 bases). The starting material was peripheral blood mononuclear cells (PBMCs), obtained at new diagnosis, from a patient treated with antithyroid drugs. The CDR3 DNA reads TGTGCCACCAGTGATCCAGCGAGGGGGGCTTTCTTT. This encodes CATSDPARGAFF.